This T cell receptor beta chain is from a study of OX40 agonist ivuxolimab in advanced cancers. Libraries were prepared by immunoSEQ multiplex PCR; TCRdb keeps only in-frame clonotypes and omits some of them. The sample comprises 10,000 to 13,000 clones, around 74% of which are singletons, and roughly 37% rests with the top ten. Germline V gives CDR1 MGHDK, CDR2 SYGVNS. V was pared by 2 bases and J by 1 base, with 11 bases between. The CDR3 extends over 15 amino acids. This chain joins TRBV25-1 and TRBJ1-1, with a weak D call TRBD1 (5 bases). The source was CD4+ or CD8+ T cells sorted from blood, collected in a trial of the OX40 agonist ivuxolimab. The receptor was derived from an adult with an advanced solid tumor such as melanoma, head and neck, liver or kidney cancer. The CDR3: CASSEMGQTNTEAFF. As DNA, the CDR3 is TGTGCCAGCAGTGAAATGGGGCAGACGAACACTGAAGCTTTCTTT.